This section outlines one T cell receptor (beta chain) sequence together with its context. The data derive from a study of shared clonotypes between healthy human individuals. Recent vaccinations or acute infections were absent in the healthy HIV-negative adult donors. Within Nashville, Tennessee resided all donors, each a Caucasian adult. It was roughly 100 million PBMCs that unsorted samples used for genomic DNA. The V and J ends lost 2 bases and 7 bases, in that order; junction bases with no gene match: 3. Per the germline V gene, CDR1 is MGHDK and CDR2 is SYGVNS. The CDR3 runs to 13 residues. In the authors' methods: There were no quality scores in the junction-only immunoSEQ sequences, so filtering differed. Repertoires were generated with immunoSEQ multiplex PCR, while TCRdb's copy carries only in-frame clones and drops some. V, J and clone size derive from that table, while D and trimming were established from the DNA sequence. The sample has approximately 480,000 clones; about 80% are singletons.

The chain joins TRBV25-1 to TRBJ2-5; 8 bases match TRBD1. This receptor was identified in a woman aged 40 to 55 in good health. Some clones in this sample may be carry-over from other donors' samples. Sequences were obtained from PBMCs. Here the CDR3 reads CASSEEGTGTQYF. The CDR3 nucleotides are TGTGCCAGCAGTGAAGAGGGGACAGGGACCCAGTACTTC.